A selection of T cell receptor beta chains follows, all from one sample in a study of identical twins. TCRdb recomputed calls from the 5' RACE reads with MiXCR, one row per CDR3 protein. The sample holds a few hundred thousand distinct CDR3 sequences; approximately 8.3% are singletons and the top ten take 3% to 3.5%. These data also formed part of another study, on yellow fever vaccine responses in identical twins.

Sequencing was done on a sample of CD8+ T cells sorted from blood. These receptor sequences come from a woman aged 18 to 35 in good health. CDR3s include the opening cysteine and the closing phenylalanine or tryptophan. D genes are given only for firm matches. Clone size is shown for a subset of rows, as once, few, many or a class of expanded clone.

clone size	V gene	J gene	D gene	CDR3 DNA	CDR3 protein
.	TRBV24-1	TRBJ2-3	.	TGTGCCACCAGCCTCACCGACGGACGGGGCGGACCCGCGACAGATACGCAGTATTTT	CATSLTDGRGGPATDTQYF
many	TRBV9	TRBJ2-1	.	TGTGCCAGCAGCCTTGAGCAGGAAAGGTACAATGAGCAGTTCTTC	CASSLEQERYNEQFF
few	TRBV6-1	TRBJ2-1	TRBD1	TGTGCCAGCAGTGAGGCAGGGGGTATCGATGAGCAGTTCTTC	CASSEAGGIDEQFF
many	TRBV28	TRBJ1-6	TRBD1	TGTGCCAGCAGTATCAACCCCATTCAGGGGGCGAGCTTT	CASSINPIQGASF
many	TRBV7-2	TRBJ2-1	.	TGTGCCAGCAGCTTAGTTTCCGAAACATACAATGAGCAGTTCTTC	CASSLVSETYNEQFF
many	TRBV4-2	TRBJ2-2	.	TGTGCCAGCAGCCCAACTATCACCGGGGAGCTGTTTTTT	CASSPTITGELFF
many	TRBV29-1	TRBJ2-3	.	TGCAGCGTTGAAGTCCTCCCGGGGGAGGGCACAGATACGCAGTATTTT	CSVEVLPGEGTDTQYF
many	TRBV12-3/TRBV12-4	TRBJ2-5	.	TGTGCCAGCAGTCCTGCCGATACCCAAGAGACCCAGTACTTC	CASSPADTQETQYF
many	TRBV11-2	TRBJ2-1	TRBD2	TGTGCCAGCAGCCCCGGGACTAGCGGGAATTACAATGAGCAGTTCTTC	CASSPGTSGNYNEQFF
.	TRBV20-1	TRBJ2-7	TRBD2	TGCAGTGCTAGAGGGGTGGCGGGGGGATACGAGCAGTACTTC	CSARGVAGGYEQYF
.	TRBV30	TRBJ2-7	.	TGTGCCTGGAGTTCCACTTACGAGCAGTACTTC	CAWSSTYEQYF
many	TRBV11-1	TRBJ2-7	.	TGTGCCAGCAGCTTAGCGTTGCCTAGTGAGGGTATATTGTGGGAGCAGTACTTC	CASSLALPSEGILWEQYF
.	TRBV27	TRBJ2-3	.	TGTGCCAGCAGTTTCGGTGTTAGGGACACAGATACGCAGTATTTT	CASSFGVRDTDTQYF
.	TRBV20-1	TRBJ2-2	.	TGCAGTGCTCCAGTGTTTTCCGGGGAGCTGTTTTTT	CSAPVFSGELFF
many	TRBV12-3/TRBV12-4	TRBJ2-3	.	TGTGCCAGCACTCAAAACGCAGGCACAGATACGCAGTATTTT	CASTQNAGTDTQYF
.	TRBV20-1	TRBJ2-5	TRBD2	TGCAGTGCTAGAGATAGCGGGGGGTACCAAGAGACCCAGTACTTC	CSARDSGGYQETQYF
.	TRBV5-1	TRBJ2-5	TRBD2	TGCGCCAGCAGCTTGGGTGGTAGCGGGTCGTTGGAGACCCAGTACTTC	CASSLGGSGSLETQYF
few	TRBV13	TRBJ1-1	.	TGTGCCAGCAGCTCCGACACTGGTCTTACCTCACGTCCGGAAGCTTTCTTT	CASSSDTGLTSRPEAFF
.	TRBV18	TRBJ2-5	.	TGTGCCAGCTCACCAAACAACCAAGAGACCCAGTACTTC	CASSPNNQETQYF
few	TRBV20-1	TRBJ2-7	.	TGCAGTGCTAGAGGTGAGGTATACGAGCAGTACTTC	CSARGEVYEQYF
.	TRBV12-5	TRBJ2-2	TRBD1	TGTGCTAGTGGAAAGGGGGCAACCGGGGAGCTGTTTTTT	CASGKGATGELFF
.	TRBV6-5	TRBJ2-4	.	TGTGCCAGCGGAGTTGGGGGGATTCAGTACTTC	CASGVGGIQYF
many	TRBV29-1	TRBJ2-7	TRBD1	TGCAGCGCAGCCCCCGGACAGGCCCTCTCCTACGAGCAGTACTTC	CSAAPGQALSYEQYF
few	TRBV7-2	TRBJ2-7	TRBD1	TGTGCCAGCAGCCCGGACAGGGGGCGCTTTCCCTACGAGCAGTACTTC	CASSPDRGRFPYEQYF
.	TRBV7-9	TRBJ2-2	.	TGTGCCAGCAGCTACCGAGACGGACTCACCGGGGAGCTGTTTTTT	CASSYRDGLTGELFF
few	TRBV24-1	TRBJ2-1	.	TGTGCCACCAGTGACGAAGTAAGCAATGAGCAGTTCTTC	CATSDEVSNEQFF
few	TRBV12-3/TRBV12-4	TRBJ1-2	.	TGTGCCAGCAGCCCTACGGGGAATGGCTACACCTTC	CASSPTGNGYTF
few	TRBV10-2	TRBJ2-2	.	TGCGCCAGCAGTGAACTAGCTCTTACCGGGGAGCTGTTTTTT	CASSELALTGELFF
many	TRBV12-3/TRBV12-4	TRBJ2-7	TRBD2	TGTGCCAGCAGTTTAGCGACTAGCGCCTACGAGCAGTACTTC	CASSLATSAYEQYF
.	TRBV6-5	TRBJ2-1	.	TGTGCCAGCAGTTACGGGATATCCGGGGTTGAGCAGTTCTTC	CASSYGISGVEQFF
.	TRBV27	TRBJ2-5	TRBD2	TGTGCCAGCAGTTTAGTGGCGGGGGGGCTTCATGAGACCCAGTACTTC	CASSLVAGGLHETQYF
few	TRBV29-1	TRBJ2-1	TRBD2	TGCAGCGTTGTAGCGGGGGGGCAGGGTGAGCAGTTCTTC	CSVVAGGQGEQFF
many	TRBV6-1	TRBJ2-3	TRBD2	TGTGCCAGCAGTGCCATACTAGCGGGGGGCACAGATACGCAGTATTTT	CASSAILAGGTDTQYF
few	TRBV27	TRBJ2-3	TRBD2	TGTGCCAGCAGTTTAGGTAGCGGGAGGGCCCAGAGCACAGATACGCAGTATTTT	CASSLGSGRAQSTDTQYF
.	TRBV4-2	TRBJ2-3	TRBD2	TGTGCCAGCAGCCAAGAAATCCCCGGACTAGCGGAGATCAGCACAGATACGCAGTATTTT	CASSQEIPGLAEISTDTQYF
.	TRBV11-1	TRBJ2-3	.	TGTGCCAGCAGCTTGCCCCCCCGGTCTCGTACTATCACAGATACGCAGTATTTT	CASSLPPRSRTITDTQYF
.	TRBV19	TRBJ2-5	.	TGTGCCAGTAGTCAATGGGATAGCGTGGAGACCCAGTACTTC	CASSQWDSVETQYF
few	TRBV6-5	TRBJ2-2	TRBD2	TGTGCCAGCAGTTACTCGAGCGGGAAGGAGCTGGAAGGGGAGCTGTTTTTT	CASSYSSGKELEGELFF
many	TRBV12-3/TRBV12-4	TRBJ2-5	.	TGTGCCAGCAGTTTTAGGATGTACCAAGAGACCCAGTACTTC	CASSFRMYQETQYF
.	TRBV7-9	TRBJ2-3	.	TGTGCCAGCAGCCATCCTCAGGGGAATACGCAGTATTTT	CASSHPQGNTQYF
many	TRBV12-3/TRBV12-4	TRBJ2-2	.	TGTGCCAGCAGTCTACGGACACCCAGGACCGGGGAGCTGTTTTTT	CASSLRTPRTGELFF
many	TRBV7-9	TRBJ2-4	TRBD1	TGTGCCAGCAGCCACCCTCAACGACAGGGGGAGAACATTCAGTACTTC	CASSHPQRQGENIQYF
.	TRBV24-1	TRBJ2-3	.	TGTGCCACCAGTGATCTCCGACTGGGTACGCAGTATTTT	CATSDLRLGTQYF
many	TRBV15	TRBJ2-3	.	TGTGCCACCAGCAGAGCGGTAGGACCAGCGGCAGATACGCAGTATTTT	CATSRAVGPAADTQYF
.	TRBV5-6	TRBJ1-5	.	TGTGCCAGCAGCACCGGATCCAGTAATCAGCCCCAGCATTTT	CASSTGSSNQPQHF
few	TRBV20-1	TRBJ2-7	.	TGCAGTGCTAGAGAACTAGACTACGAGCAGTACTTC	CSARELDYEQYF
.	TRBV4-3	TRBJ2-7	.	TGCGCCAGCAGCCAAGGCCGGGACGTCGGGGTCTACGAGCAGTACTTC	CASSQGRDVGVYEQYF
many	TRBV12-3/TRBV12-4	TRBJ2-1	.	TGTGCCAGCAGTTCCATAGCGGCCAAGGATGAGCAGTTCTTC	CASSSIAAKDEQFF
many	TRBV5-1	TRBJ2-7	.	TGCGCCAGCAGCGTTTCCTACGAGCAGTACTTC	CASSVSYEQYF
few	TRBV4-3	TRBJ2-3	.	TGCGCCAGCAGCCAAGATTGGGAGGCAGATACGCAGTATTTT	CASSQDWEADTQYF
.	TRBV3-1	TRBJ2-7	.	TGTGCCAGCAGCCCCCCCATGGGAATCTACGAGCAGTACTTC	CASSPPMGIYEQYF
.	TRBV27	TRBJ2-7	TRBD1	TGTGCCAGCAGTTTTCAGGGGGCCGAGCAGTACTTC	CASSFQGAEQYF
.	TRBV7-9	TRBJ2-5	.	TGTGCCAGCAGCTTAGGGCCTCATGAAAACCGAGAGACCCAGTACTTC	CASSLGPHENRETQYF
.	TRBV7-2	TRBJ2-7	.	TGTGCCAGCAGCTTAGGGGGGACCCCGAGCGAGCAGTACTTC	CASSLGGTPSEQYF